Below are 21 T cell receptor beta chains sequenced from a single sample in a study of shared clonotypes between healthy human individuals. The repertoire was sequenced with immunoSEQ multiplex PCR; TCRdb's copy has only in-frame clones and lacks some. The sample carries about 2.4 million clones, 93% recorded once. Input material: naive CD4+ T cells from PBMCs. The subset here: CD45RA+ positively selected. The receptors were gathered from a young man in good health. Some clones in this sample may be carry-over from other donors' samples.

The CDR3 DNA reads as TGTGCCAGTGTACCGGGACAGGGGTCCTATGGCTACACCTTC. Encoded protein: CASVPGQGSYGYTF. This chain uses TRBV28 with TRBJ1-2; TRBD1 matches 10 bases. The V gene end was trimmed by 9 bases and the J gene end by 4 bases; junction bases not matched to a gene: 8. Looked up from germline, CDR1 is MDHEN and CDR2 is SYDVKM. CDR3 length equals 14 residues.

Written as DNA, the CDR3 is TGCGCCAGCAGCTTGGGGCCAGGGGTGGGGAACATTCAGTACTTC. This encodes CASSLGPGVGNIQYF. The V gene is TRBV5-1, the J gene TRBJ2-4; possibly TRBD1 for D (6 bases). The length of the CDR3 is 15 residues. Germline CDR1 reads SGHRS; CDR2 reads YFSETQ. V gave up 0 bases and J gave up 7 bases, with 14 bases separating them. Looking up the rest from reference TRBV5-1 and TRBJ2-4 gives the full variable domain: KAGVTQTPRYLIKTRGQQVTLSCSPISGHRSVSWYQQTPGQGLQFLFEYFSETQRNKGNFPGRFSGRQFSNSRSEMNVSTLELGDSALYLCASSLGPGVGNIQYFGAGTRLSVL.

This chain connects TRBV9 to TRBJ2-5, with 8 bases lining up with TRBD2. Germline V gene sequence: CDR1 SGDLS, CDR2 YYNGEE. V lost 2 bases to trimming and J lost 1 base; unmatched junction nucleotides: 4. The CDR3 loop spans 15 amino acids. The CDR3 here is CASSVLAGPQETQYF. The CDR3 coding sequence is TGTGCCAGCAGCGTCCTAGCGGGCCCCCAAGAGACCCAGTACTTC. The variable domain in full, completed from reference TRBV9 and TRBJ2-5, reads DSGVTQTPKHLITATGQRVTLRCSPRSGDLSVYWYQQSLDQGLQFLIQYYNGEERAKGNILERFSAQQFPDLHSELNLSSLELGDSALYFCASSVLAGPQETQYFGPGTRLLVL.

The V call is TRBV28, the J call TRBJ2-7; possibly TRBD2 for D (7 bases). Germline CDR1 reads MDHEN; CDR2 reads SYDVKM. The ends were cut back, 3 bases at V and 6 bases at J, with 15 bases in the middle. This CDR3 has 14 residues. The CDR3: CASSFGEGVPEQYF. The CDR3 nucleotides read TGTGCCAGCAGTTTTGGGGAGGGGGTCCCCGAGCAGTACTTC.

This chain uses TRBV4-1 with TRBJ2-7; TRBD2 matches at 10 bases. V was clipped by 1 base and J by 2 bases; unmatched bases: 8. CDR1 is MGHRA, CDR2 YSYEKL, per germline. The CDR3 has 17 amino acids. The CDR3 is CASSQVMGTSVPYEQYF. The CDR3 nucleotides are TGCGCCAGCAGCCAAGTAATGGGGACTAGCGTACCCTACGAGCAGTACTTC.

The V call is TRBV28, the J call TRBJ2-3; D is perhaps TRBD1 (6 bases). Per the germline V gene, CDR1 is MDHEN and CDR2 is SYDVKM. V was cut by 2 bases and J by 14 bases, with 29 bases left in between. The CDR3 spans 17 residues. CDR3 DNA sequence: TGTGCCAGCAGTTTAGGCCGAACAGGGAGACTGATCCACTCACGGTATTTT. This sequence encodes CASSLGRTGRLIHSRYF.

The chain recombines TRBV7-8 with TRBJ2-1; TRBD2 is a possible D gene (5 bases). V lost 1 base, J lost 8 bases, and 21 bases lay in between. This CDR3 is built from 17 residues. Per the germline V gene, CDR1 is SGHVS and CDR2 is FQNEAQ. The DNA of the CDR3 is TGTGCCAGCAGCTTAGTACGCGGAATAAGGTTGGAGGATGAGCAGTTCTTC. This sequence encodes CASSLVRGIRLEDEQFF.

About this clone: The sample carries other DNA sequences with the same CDR3. The V call is TRBV7-9, the J call TRBJ2-2; D not certain. This CDR3 is 13 amino acids long. Germline lookup yields CDR1 SEHNR and CDR2 FQNEAQ (reference sequence). Trimming removed 1 base from V and 3 bases from J, with 3 bases in between. In DNA, the CDR3 is TGTGCCAGCAGCTTAGAGTACACCGGGGAGCTGTTTTTT. This encodes CASSLEYTGELFF.

This chain connects TRBV6-5 to TRBJ1-4, with a tentative D call TRBD1 (6 bases). The CDR3 totals 13 residues. The germline V gene has CDR1 MNHEY and CDR2 SVGAGI. V was shortened by 6 bases and J by 11 bases, with 16 bases between the two germline ends. The CDR3 is CASRRGVGGKLFF. In nucleotides, the CDR3 is TGTGCCAGCAGGAGGGGGGTAGGTGGGAAACTGTTTTTT.

This clone has a single count. The V call is TRBV18, the J call TRBJ1-2, with 8 bases lining up with TRBD1. There are 16 residues in the CDR3. In germline, CDR1 is KGHSH, CDR2 LQKENI. Unmatched junction bases numbered 10, after V lost 6 bases and J lost 1 base. In nucleotides, the CDR3 is TGTGCCAGCTCTCCTCTGGACAGGGTTCTTAACTATGGCTACACCTTC. This codes for CASSPLDRVLNYGYTF.

The J gene is TRBJ2-7, the V gene TRBV7-2; 7 bases agree with TRBD1. CDR1 is SGHTA and CDR2 is FQGNSA in the germline V gene. Trimming at V came to 3 bases and at J to 5 bases, leaving 4 bases not matched to a gene. This CDR3 contains 13 residues. For the CDR3, the DNA is TGTGCCAGCAGCTTTACAGGGGTTGACGAGCAGTACTTC. Translation: CASSFTGVDEQYF.

This clone appeared once. The CDR3 region is CASSGFSGGQPQHF. CDR3 in DNA: TGTGCCAGCAGCGGGTTCAGTGGCGGTCAGCCCCAGCATTTT. V gene TRBV9 combines with J gene TRBJ1-5; D uncertain. CDR1 and CDR2 (germline): SGDLS, YYNGEE. The CDR3 has 14 residues. V was pared by 3 bases and J by 6 bases, with 13 bases between.

This chain connects TRBV7-2 to TRBJ2-7; D not resolved. The CDR3 totals 15 residues. Germline values: CDR1 SGHTA, CDR2 FQGNSA. The germline V and J ends were trimmed by 5 bases and 3 bases, with 17 bases remaining between them. CDR3 bases: TGTGCCAGCAGCCAGAGTATGGGTAGAAACTACGAGCAGTACTTC. Protein: CASSQSMGRNYEQYF. The whole variable domain, remainder taken from reference TRBV7-2 and TRBJ2-7, is GAGVSQSPSNKVTEKGKDVELRCDPISGHTALYWYRQSLGQGLEFLIYFQGNSAPDKSGLPSDRFSAERTGGSVSTLTIQRTQQEDSAVYLCASSQSMGRNYEQYFGPGTRLTVT.

This chain connects TRBV10-3 to TRBJ2-7, with D uncertain. From germline, CDR1 is ENHRY and CDR2 SYGVKD. Trimming took off 8 bases at V and 6 bases at J, with 14 bases between the two ends. The CDR3 is 12 amino acids. The CDR3 coding sequence is TGTGCCATCCGAGCCACAGAAGGCGAGCAGTACTTC. This sequence encodes CAIRATEGEQYF.

In the case of this clone: This CDR3 is also generated by other DNA sequences in the sample. The rearrangement joins TRBV28 to TRBJ2-7, with D tentatively TRBD2 (6 bases). This CDR3 is built from 13 residues. From germline, CDR1 is MDHEN and CDR2 SYDVKM. V lost 8 bases and J 4 bases, leaving 15 bases between the germline ends. CDR3 in amino acids: CASGRRGRYEQYF. In nucleotides, the CDR3 is TGTGCCAGCGGCCGGCGGGGTCGGTACGAGCAGTACTTC.

Concerning this clone itself: Other DNA sequences in this specimen translate into the identical CDR3. The chain employs TRBV5-6 and TRBJ2-5, with TRBD1 as a possible D gene (6 bases). The CDR3 is made up of 14 amino acids. Looked up from germline, CDR1 is SGHDT and CDR2 is YYEEEE. V was trimmed by 4 bases and J by 2 bases, leaving 12 bases between them. The CDR3 nucleotides read TGTGCCAGCAGCCTGTGGGGGCAGCAAGAGACCCAGTACTTC. Encoded protein: CASSLWGQQETQYF.

The chain uses TRBV9 and TRBJ2-1, with 13 bases aligning to TRBD2. Germline CDR1 SGDLS, CDR2 YYNGEE. The V gene end was trimmed by 4 bases and the J gene end by 8 bases; junction bases not matched to a gene: 9. There are 16 residues in the CDR3. CDR3: CASSNGLAGVYDEQFF. DNA for the CDR3: TGTGCCAGCAGCAACGGACTAGCGGGAGTCTATGATGAGCAGTTCTTC.

This clone was seen a handful of times. The J gene is TRBJ1-1, the V gene TRBV5-1; D perhaps matches TRBD1 (6 bases). Germline CDR1 SGHRS, CDR2 YFSETQ. CDR3 length: 16 amino acids. The V end was cut by 1 base, the J end by 0 bases, with 13 bases between. The CDR3 region is CASSLSLGQLNTEAFF. The CDR3 DNA reads as TGCGCCAGCAGCTTGTCCCTCGGACAGTTGAACACTGAAGCTTTCTTT. Full variable domain (missing parts from reference TRBV5-1 and TRBJ1-1): KAGVTQTPRYLIKTRGQQVTLSCSPISGHRSVSWYQQTPGQGLQFLFEYFSETQRNKGNFPGRFSGRQFSNSRSEMNVSTLELGDSALYLCASSLSLGQLNTEAFFGQGTRLTVV.

The J gene is TRBJ1-1, the V gene TRBV28, with a tentative D call TRBD1 (5 bases). The CDR3 contains 13 residues. Germline V gene sequence: CDR1 MDHEN, CDR2 SYDVKM. The germline V and J ends were trimmed by 7 bases and 4 bases, with 13 bases remaining between them. In nucleotides, the CDR3 is TGTGCCAGCAAAAGGGGTTGGGTCACTGAAGCTTTCTTT. Its protein product is CASKRGWVTEAFF.

The chain joins TRBV5-1 to TRBJ2-5; D is unresolved. The CDR3 covers 12 residues. Germline CDR1 is SGHRS and CDR2 is YFSETQ. V was clipped by 4 bases and J by 3 bases, with 7 bases between them. This CDR3 reads CASSQIEETQYF. The DNA for the CDR3 is TGCGCCAGCAGCCAGATAGAAGAGACCCAGTACTTC.

V is TRBV7-9 and J is TRBJ2-7; perhaps TRBD2 as D (6 bases). Germline assignment: CDR1 SEHNR and CDR2 FQNEAQ (reference sequence). Trimming removed 3 bases at V and 6 bases at J, with 18 bases between. This CDR3 has 15 residues. In DNA form, the CDR3 reads TGTGCCAGCAGCTTGGGGGGACGAACGCTGGGCGAGCAGTACTTC. Amino acids: CASSLGGRTLGEQYF.